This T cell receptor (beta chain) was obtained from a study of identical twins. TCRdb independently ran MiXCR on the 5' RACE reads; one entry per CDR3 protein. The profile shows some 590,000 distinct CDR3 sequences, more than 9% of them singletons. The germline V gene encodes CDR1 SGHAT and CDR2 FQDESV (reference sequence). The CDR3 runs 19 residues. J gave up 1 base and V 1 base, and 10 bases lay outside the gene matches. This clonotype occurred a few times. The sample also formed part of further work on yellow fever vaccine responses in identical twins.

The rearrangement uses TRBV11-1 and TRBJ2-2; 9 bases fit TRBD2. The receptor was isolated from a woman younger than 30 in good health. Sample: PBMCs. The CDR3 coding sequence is TGTGCCAGCAGCTTAGTATTTGGTAGCGGGGGCCTGAACACCGGGGAGCTGTTTTTT. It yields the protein CASSLVFGSGGLNTGELFF.